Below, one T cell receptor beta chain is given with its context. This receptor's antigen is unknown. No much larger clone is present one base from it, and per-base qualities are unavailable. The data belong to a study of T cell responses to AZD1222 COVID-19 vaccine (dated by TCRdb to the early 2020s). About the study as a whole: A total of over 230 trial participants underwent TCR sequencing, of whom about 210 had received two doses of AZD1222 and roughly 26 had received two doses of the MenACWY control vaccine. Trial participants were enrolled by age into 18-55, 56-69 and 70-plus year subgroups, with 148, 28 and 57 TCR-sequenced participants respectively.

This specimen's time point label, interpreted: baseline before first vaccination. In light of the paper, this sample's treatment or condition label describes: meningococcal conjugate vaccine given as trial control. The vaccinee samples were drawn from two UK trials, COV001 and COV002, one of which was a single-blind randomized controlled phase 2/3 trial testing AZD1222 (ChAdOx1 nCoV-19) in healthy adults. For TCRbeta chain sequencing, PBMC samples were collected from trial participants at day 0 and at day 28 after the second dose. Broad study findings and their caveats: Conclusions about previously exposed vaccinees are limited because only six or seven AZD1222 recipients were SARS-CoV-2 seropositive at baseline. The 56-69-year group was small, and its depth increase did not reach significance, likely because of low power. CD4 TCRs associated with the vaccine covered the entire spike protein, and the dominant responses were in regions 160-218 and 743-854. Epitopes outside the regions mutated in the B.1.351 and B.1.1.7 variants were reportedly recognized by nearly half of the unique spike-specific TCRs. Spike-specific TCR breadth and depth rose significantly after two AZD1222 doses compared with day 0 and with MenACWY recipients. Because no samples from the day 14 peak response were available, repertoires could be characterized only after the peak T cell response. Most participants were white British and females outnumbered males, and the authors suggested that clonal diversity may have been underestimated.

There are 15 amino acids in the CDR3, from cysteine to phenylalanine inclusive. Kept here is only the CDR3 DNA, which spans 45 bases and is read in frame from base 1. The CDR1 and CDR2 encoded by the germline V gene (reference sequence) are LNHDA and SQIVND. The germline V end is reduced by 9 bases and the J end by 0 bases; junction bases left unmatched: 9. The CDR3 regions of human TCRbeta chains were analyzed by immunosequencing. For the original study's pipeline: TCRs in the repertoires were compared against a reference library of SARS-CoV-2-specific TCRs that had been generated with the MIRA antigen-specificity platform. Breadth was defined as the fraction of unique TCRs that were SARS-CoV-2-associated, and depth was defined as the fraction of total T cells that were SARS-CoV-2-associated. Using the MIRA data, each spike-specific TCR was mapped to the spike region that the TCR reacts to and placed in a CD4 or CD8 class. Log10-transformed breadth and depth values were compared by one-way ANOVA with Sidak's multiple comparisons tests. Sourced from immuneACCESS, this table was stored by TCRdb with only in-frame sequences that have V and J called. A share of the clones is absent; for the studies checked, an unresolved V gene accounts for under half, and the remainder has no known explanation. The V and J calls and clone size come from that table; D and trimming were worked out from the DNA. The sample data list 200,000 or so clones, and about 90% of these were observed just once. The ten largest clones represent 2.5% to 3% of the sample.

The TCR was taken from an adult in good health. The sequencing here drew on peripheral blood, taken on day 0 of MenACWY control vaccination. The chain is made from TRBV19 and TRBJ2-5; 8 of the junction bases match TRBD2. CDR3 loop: CASQQAGGNQETQYF. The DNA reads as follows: TGTGCCAGCCAACAGGCGGGGGGCAACCAAGAGACCCAGTACTTC.